This section outlines one TCR beta chain sequence together with its context. Its cognate antigen is unknown. The PCR employed 60 Vbeta primers together with 13 Jbeta primers. Sequenced by immunoSEQ multiplex PCR; TCRdb stores in-frame clones only, minus some. The table records approximately 81,000 clones, 77% of them present only once. CDR3 length: 13 residues. Germline values: CDR1 MGHDK, CDR2 SYGVNS. J was trimmed by 10 bases and V by 7 bases; bases with no gene match: 10. The data derive from a study of cytomegalovirus exposure and HLA in healthy donors. Study-level findings and limits: What TCR beta sequences reportedly achieved was accurate prediction of HLA-A and HLA-B alleles in most subjects. Association with HLA alleles at 0.05 false discovery rate was found for roughly 17,000 TCR beta sequences in a later analysis. Some public TCRs appeared in many individuals, while most sequences were rare. Earlier findings revealed that most TCR beta V segments proved productive either about 90% or about 30% of the time.

The chain links TRBV25-1 to TRBJ1-2, with 9 nucleotides matching TRBD1. The receptor's source is a middle-aged man in good health and CMV-seropositive. The sequenced material came from PBMCs. The CDR3 DNA reads TGTGCCAGCACCTTCCGGGACAGGGCTCCCTACACCTTC. It translates to CASTFRDRAPYTF.